These T cell receptor beta chains were read from a single sample in a study of T cells in localized non-small cell lung cancer. The data were produced by immunoSEQ multiplex PCR, yet TCRdb's version contains in-frame clones alone and is incomplete. Among about 33,000 clones listed, 80% were seen once. Sequencing used peripheral blood, obtained before any cancer treatment. The receptors shown here come from an older male donor with stage III squamous cell lung carcinoma. The CDR3 runs from the conserved cysteine through the conserved F or W. Each record gives: V gene, CDR3 length, D gene, J gene, clone size, CDR3 protein, CDR3 DNA. The D gene is left open where the match is weak. Only some rows state a clone size, as once, few, many or a class for expanded clones.

v_gene: TRBV6-5; len: 15; d_gene: TRBD1; j_gene: TRBJ1-3; abundance: NA; CDR3aa: CASSTHRGSGNTIYF; CDR3nt: TGTGCCAGCAGTACCCACAGGGGATCTGGAAACACCATATATTTT
v_gene: TRBV4-1; len: 15; d_gene: NA; j_gene: TRBJ1-6; abundance: few; CDR3aa: CASSQGAELSSPLHF; CDR3nt: TGCGCCAGCAGCCAAGGCGCCGAGCTATCTTCACCCCTCCACTTT
v_gene: TRBV19; len: 13; d_gene: NA; j_gene: TRBJ2-5; abundance: NA; CDR3aa: CASSSPSRETQYF; CDR3nt: TGTGCCAGTAGTTCCCCTAGCCGGGAGACCCAGTACTTC
v_gene: TRBV7-2; len: 14; d_gene: NA; j_gene: TRBJ1-2; abundance: NA; CDR3aa: CASSPPGPLYGYTF; CDR3nt: TGTGCCAGCAGCCCCCCGGGGCCCCTTTATGGCTACACCTTC
v_gene: TRBV7-2; len: 14; d_gene: TRBD1; j_gene: TRBJ1-6; abundance: once; CDR3aa: CASTPTGGPFTLHF; CDR3nt: TGTGCCAGCACCCCGACAGGGGGGCCCTTCACCCTCCACTTT
v_gene: TRBV19; len: 12; d_gene: NA; j_gene: TRBJ1-2; abundance: NA; CDR3aa: CASSDLGPGYTF; CDR3nt: TGTGCCAGTAGTGACCTCGGCCCTGGCTACACCTTC
v_gene: TRBV6-6; len: 15; d_gene: NA; j_gene: TRBJ1-1; abundance: NA; CDR3aa: CASSPRVLLRPEAFF; CDR3nt: TGTGCCAGCAGTCCCCGGGTCCTACTGCGACCTGAAGCTTTCTTT
v_gene: TRBV5-1; len: 16; d_gene: NA; j_gene: TRBJ2-6; abundance: NA; CDR3aa: CASSLVAGSGANVLTF; CDR3nt: TGCGCCAGCAGCTTGGTTGCAGGATCTGGGGCCAACGTCCTGACTTTC
v_gene: TRBV6-1; len: 15; d_gene: TRBD2; j_gene: TRBJ2-7; abundance: few; CDR3aa: CASSMTSGGSYEQYF; CDR3nt: TGTGCCAGCAGTATGACTAGCGGAGGTTCCTACGAGCAGTACTTC
v_gene: TRBV7-2; len: 15; d_gene: TRBD2; j_gene: TRBJ2-2; abundance: NA; CDR3aa: CASSPRGGNTGELFF; CDR3nt: TGTGCCAGCAGCCCTCGGGGGGGGAACACCGGGGAGCTGTTTTTT
v_gene: TRBV5-4; len: 16; d_gene: NA; j_gene: TRBJ2-7; abundance: NA; CDR3aa: CASSLDLSEFTYEQYF; CDR3nt: TGTGCCAGCAGCTTGGATCTATCGGAGTTTACGTACGAGCAGTACTTC
v_gene: TRBV7-9; len: 12; d_gene: NA; j_gene: TRBJ2-1; abundance: once; CDR3aa: CASSLGLDAQFF; CDR3nt: TGTGCCAGCAGCTTAGGTCTAGATGCCCAGTTCTTC
v_gene: TRBV4-3; len: 16; d_gene: NA; j_gene: TRBJ1-2; abundance: NA; CDR3aa: CASSQGRESWVYGYTF; CDR3nt: TGCGCCAGCAGCCAGGGTCGGGAGTCTTGGGTCTATGGCTACACCTTC
v_gene: TRBV5-5; len: 14; d_gene: NA; j_gene: TRBJ1-1; abundance: NA; CDR3aa: CASSLVQPNTEAFF; CDR3nt: TGTGCCAGCAGCTTGGTGCAGCCGAACACTGAAGCTTTCTTT
v_gene: TRBV7-2; len: 20; d_gene: TRBD2; j_gene: TRBJ2-1; abundance: once; CDR3aa: CASSLAGTSGSGRSYNEQFF; CDR3nt: TGTGCCAGCAGCTTAGCTGGGACTAGCGGGAGCGGAAGGTCCTACAATGAGCAGTTCTTC
v_gene: TRBV19; len: 16; d_gene: NA; j_gene: TRBJ2-7; abundance: NA; CDR3aa: CASSTINPGPKYEQYF; CDR3nt: TGTGCCAGTAGTACGATCAATCCGGGACCAAAATACGAGCAGTACTTC
v_gene: TRBV30; len: 11; d_gene: NA; j_gene: TRBJ2-1; abundance: NA; CDR3aa: CAWNVLNEQFF; CDR3nt: TGTGCCTGGAATGTTTTGAATGAGCAGTTCTTC
v_gene: TRBV19; len: 15; d_gene: NA; j_gene: TRBJ2-6; abundance: NA; CDR3aa: CASSLRGSGANVLTF; CDR3nt: TGTGCCAGTAGTCTGAGGGGCTCTGGGGCCAACGTCCTGACTTTC
v_gene: TRBV27; len: 15; d_gene: TRBD2; j_gene: TRBJ2-7; abundance: NA; CDR3aa: CASSLSGRRAYEQYF; CDR3nt: TGTGCCAGCAGTTTAAGCGGGAGAAGGGCCTACGAGCAGTACTTC
v_gene: TRBV6-5; len: 15; d_gene: NA; j_gene: TRBJ2-1; abundance: NA; CDR3aa: CASSYGGGLYNEQFF; CDR3nt: TGTGCCAGCAGTTATGGCGGGGGCCTTTACAATGAGCAGTTCTTC
v_gene: TRBV29-1; len: 14; d_gene: TRBD1; j_gene: TRBJ1-2; abundance: NA; CDR3aa: CSVELGQGAGGYTF; CDR3nt: TGCAGCGTTGAACTGGGACAGGGGGCAGGTGGCTACACCTTC
v_gene: TRBV5-1; len: 16; d_gene: NA; j_gene: TRBJ2-6; abundance: NA; CDR3aa: CASSLEIVGGANVLTF; CDR3nt: TGCGCCAGCAGCTTGGAGATCGTGGGCGGGGCCAACGTCCTGACTTTC
v_gene: TRBV10-3; len: 15; d_gene: TRBD2; j_gene: TRBJ2-2; abundance: NA; CDR3aa: CAISKRGDNTGELFF; CDR3nt: TGTGCCATCAGTAAGCGGGGGGATAACACCGGGGAGCTGTTTTTT
v_gene: TRBV19; len: 16; d_gene: NA; j_gene: TRBJ2-7; abundance: once; CDR3aa: CASSINPDGPRNEQYF; CDR3nt: TGTGCCAGTAGTATAAATCCGGACGGCCCTAGAAACGAGCAGTACTTC
v_gene: TRBV6-5; len: 13; d_gene: NA; j_gene: TRBJ2-2; abundance: medium-sized; CDR3aa: CAAMDAVGWELFF; CDR3nt: TGTGCCGCTATGGACGCTGTGGGCTGGGAGCTGTTTTTT
v_gene: TRBV4-3; len: 13; d_gene: NA; j_gene: TRBJ2-7; abundance: NA; CDR3aa: CASSQDAGYEQYF; CDR3nt: TGCGCCAGCAGCCAAGACGCCGGCTACGAGCAGTACTTC